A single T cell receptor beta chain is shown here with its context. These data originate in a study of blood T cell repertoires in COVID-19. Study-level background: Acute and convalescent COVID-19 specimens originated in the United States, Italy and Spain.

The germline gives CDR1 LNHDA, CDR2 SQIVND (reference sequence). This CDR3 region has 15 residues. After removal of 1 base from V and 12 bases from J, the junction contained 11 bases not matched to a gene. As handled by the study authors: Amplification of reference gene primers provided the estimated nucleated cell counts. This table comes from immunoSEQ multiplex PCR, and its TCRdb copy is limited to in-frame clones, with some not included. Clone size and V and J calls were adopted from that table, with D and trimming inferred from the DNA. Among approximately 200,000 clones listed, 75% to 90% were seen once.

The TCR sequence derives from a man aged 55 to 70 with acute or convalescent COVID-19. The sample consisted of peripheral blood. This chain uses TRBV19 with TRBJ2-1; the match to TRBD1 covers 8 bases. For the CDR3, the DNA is TGTGCCAGTAGTATAGCGGGACAGGTCGCCCGGGGGCAGTTCTTC. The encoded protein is CASSIAGQVARGQFF.